These T cell receptor beta chains were read from a single sample in a study of CD8+ T cells in alopecia areata. Clones were sequenced by immunoSEQ multiplex PCR, and TCRdb holds only the in-frame ones, with some missing. Counted here are 110,000 or so clones, 55% to 60% occurring once; the ten biggest clones make up over 20%. Sequencing used NKG2D-low CD8+ T cells sorted from blood. These receptors all come from a human donor with alopecia areata. CDR3s include the opening cysteine and the closing phenylalanine or tryptophan. Each record gives: CDR3 protein, CDR3 DNA, J gene, V gene, D gene, clone size. The D gene is left open where the match is weak. Size tells how often a clone was seen (once, few, many) or the class of an expanded clone, and some rows leave it out.

CDR3aa: CASSSGRESTDTQYF
CDR3nt: TGTGCCAGCAGTAGCGGGAGGGAGAGCACAGATACGCAGTATTTT
j_gene: TRBJ2-3
v_gene: TRBV2
d_gene: TRBD2
abundance: -

CDR3aa: CASGYGGNTEAFF
CDR3nt: TGTGCCAGCGGATACGGAGGGAACACTGAAGCTTTCTTT
j_gene: TRBJ1-1
v_gene: TRBV27
d_gene: -
abundance: -

CDR3aa: CASSSTGSGYTF
CDR3nt: TGCGCCAGCAGCTCAACAGGCTCTGGCTACACCTTC
j_gene: TRBJ1-2
v_gene: TRBV5-1
d_gene: -
abundance: -

CDR3aa: CASSFLGLAGLSYEQYF
CDR3nt: TGTGCCAGCAGTTTCTTGGGACTAGCGGGGCTCTCCTACGAGCAGTACTTC
j_gene: TRBJ2-7
v_gene: TRBV27
d_gene: TRBD2
abundance: few

CDR3aa: CASTPLAGGGNEQYF
CDR3nt: TGTGCCAGCACGCCGCTAGCGGGAGGAGGGAACGAGCAGTACTTC
j_gene: TRBJ2-7
v_gene: TRBV6-5
d_gene: TRBD2
abundance: -

CDR3aa: CSVTLGQNEQYF
CDR3nt: TGCAGCGTGACACTTGGACAGAACGAGCAGTACTTC
j_gene: TRBJ2-7
v_gene: TRBV29-1
d_gene: -
abundance: -

CDR3aa: CASSQEVNEQFF
CDR3nt: TGCGCCAGCAGCCAGGAAGTTAATGAGCAGTTCTTC
j_gene: TRBJ2-1
v_gene: TRBV4-1
d_gene: -
abundance: -

CDR3aa: CASSLGPGSQETQYF
CDR3nt: TGTGCCAGCAGCTTAGGTCCAGGTTCTCAAGAGACCCAGTACTTC
j_gene: TRBJ2-5
v_gene: TRBV7-8
d_gene: -
abundance: few

CDR3aa: CAIRTDTQYF
CDR3nt: TGCGCCATCCGCACAGATACGCAGTATTTT
j_gene: TRBJ2-3
v_gene: TRBV23-1
d_gene: -
abundance: -

CDR3aa: CASSLSEVAKNIQYF
CDR3nt: TGTGCCAGCAGTTTATCCGAAGTCGCCAAAAACATTCAGTACTTC
j_gene: TRBJ2-4
v_gene: TRBV27
d_gene: -
abundance: once

CDR3aa: CASSRVARERFF
CDR3nt: TGTGCCAGCAGTAGGGTCGCCCGGGAGCGGTTCTTC
j_gene: TRBJ2-1
v_gene: TRBV28
d_gene: -
abundance: -

CDR3aa: CASSPIVAGYEQFF
CDR3nt: TGTGCCAGCAGCCCAATCGTGGCGGGGTACGAGCAGTTCTTC
j_gene: TRBJ2-1
v_gene: TRBV7-9
d_gene: -
abundance: -

CDR3aa: CAISPTQKNNEQFF
CDR3nt: TGTGCCATCTCCCCGACTCAGAAAAACAATGAGCAGTTCTTC
j_gene: TRBJ2-1
v_gene: TRBV27
d_gene: -
abundance: -

CDR3aa: CSVEDPGTDEETQYF
CDR3nt: TGCAGCGTTGAAGATCCCGGGACAGATGAAGAGACCCAGTACTTC
j_gene: TRBJ2-5
v_gene: TRBV29-1
d_gene: TRBD1
abundance: few

CDR3aa: CASSYRVGETQYF
CDR3nt: TGTGCCAGCAGCTACAGGGTCGGGGAGACCCAGTACTTC
j_gene: TRBJ2-5
v_gene: TRBV11-2
d_gene: -
abundance: -

CDR3aa: CASSVSHASGRAPMDEQFF
CDR3nt: TGTGCCAGCAGCGTATCCCATGCTAGCGGGAGAGCCCCGATGGATGAGCAGTTCTTC
j_gene: TRBJ2-1
v_gene: TRBV9
d_gene: TRBD2
abundance: -

CDR3aa: CASSFTGNTGELFF
CDR3nt: TGTGCCAGCAGTTTCACAGGGAACACCGGGGAGCTGTTTTTT
j_gene: TRBJ2-2
v_gene: TRBV28
d_gene: -
abundance: -

CDR3aa: CASSTAGRPTDTQYF
CDR3nt: TGTGCCAGCAGCACCGCCGGGCGTCCCACAGATACGCAGTATTTT
j_gene: TRBJ2-3
v_gene: TRBV7-3
d_gene: -
abundance: -

CDR3aa: CASSAGTSGINEQFF
CDR3nt: TGTGCCAGCAGCGCCGGGACTAGCGGGATCAATGAGCAGTTCTTC
j_gene: TRBJ2-1
v_gene: TRBV9
d_gene: TRBD2
abundance: -

CDR3aa: CATSRETTPSYEQYF
CDR3nt: TGTGCCACCAGCAGAGAGACCACACCCTCCTACGAGCAGTACTTC
j_gene: TRBJ2-7
v_gene: TRBV15
d_gene: -
abundance: -

CDR3aa: CASRASYNEQFF
CDR3nt: TGTGCCAGCAGGGCCTCCTACAATGAGCAGTTCTTC
j_gene: TRBJ2-1
v_gene: TRBV27
d_gene: -
abundance: -

CDR3aa: CASSLAPGLYNEQFF
CDR3nt: TGTGCCAGCAGCTTAGCCCCAGGGCTCTACAATGAGCAGTTCTTC
j_gene: TRBJ2-1
v_gene: TRBV11-1
d_gene: -
abundance: few

CDR3aa: CASSPTRGRDVEQYF
CDR3nt: TGTGCCAGCAGCCCCACTAGAGGTCGGGATGTCGAGCAGTACTTC
j_gene: TRBJ2-7
v_gene: TRBV11-2
d_gene: -
abundance: -

CDR3aa: CASSLQGRNYGYTF
CDR3nt: TGTGCCAGCAGCCTACAGGGACGGAACTATGGCTACACCTTC
j_gene: TRBJ1-2
v_gene: TRBV5-4
d_gene: -
abundance: few

CDR3aa: CASRLGGRARETQYF
CDR3nt: TGTGCCAGCAGACTTGGCGGGAGGGCTAGAGAGACCCAGTACTTC
j_gene: TRBJ2-5
v_gene: TRBV2
d_gene: TRBD2
abundance: -

CDR3aa: CASSLGTSGLWTDTQYF
CDR3nt: TGTGCCAGCAGCCTAGGGACTAGCGGGTTATGGACAGATACGCAGTATTTT
j_gene: TRBJ2-3
v_gene: TRBV11-2
d_gene: TRBD2
abundance: -

CDR3aa: CASSFTSGTDTQYF
CDR3nt: TGCGCCAGCAGCTTTACTAGCGGGACAGATACGCAGTATTTT
j_gene: TRBJ2-3
v_gene: TRBV5-1
d_gene: TRBD2
abundance: -

CDR3aa: CASSPPSGAGNTIYF
CDR3nt: TGTGCCAGCTCACCACCATCAGGGGCTGGAAACACCATATATTTT
j_gene: TRBJ1-3
v_gene: TRBV18
d_gene: -
abundance: few

CDR3aa: CASSSAGVTGNEQFF
CDR3nt: TGTGCCAGCAGTTCGGCAGGGGTTACGGGCAATGAGCAGTTCTTC
j_gene: TRBJ2-1
v_gene: TRBV28
d_gene: -
abundance: -

CDR3aa: CSHKSAGLQFF
CDR3nt: TGCAGTCATAAGTCCGCAGGGTTGCAGTTCTTC
j_gene: TRBJ2-1
v_gene: TRBV20-1
d_gene: -
abundance: few

CDR3aa: CASSSPSSVNTEAFF
CDR3nt: TGTGCCAGCAGCTCTCCCAGTTCCGTGAACACTGAAGCTTTCTTT
j_gene: TRBJ1-1
v_gene: TRBV13
d_gene: -
abundance: -

CDR3aa: CASSVGGERGDTQYF
CDR3nt: TGTGCCAGCAGCGTAGGAGGGGAAAGGGGCGATACGCAGTATTTT
j_gene: TRBJ2-3
v_gene: TRBV9
d_gene: -
abundance: -

CDR3aa: CASSLVGEQYF
CDR3nt: TGTGCCAGCAGCTTGGTAGGGGAGCAGTACTTC
j_gene: TRBJ2-7
v_gene: TRBV7-2
d_gene: -
abundance: -

CDR3aa: CASSLSHNNEQFF
CDR3nt: TGTGCCAGCAGCTTATCCCATAACAATGAGCAGTTCTTC
j_gene: TRBJ2-1
v_gene: TRBV7-9
d_gene: -
abundance: -

CDR3aa: CASTATGELFF
CDR3nt: TGTGCCAGCACTGCGACCGGGGAGCTGTTTTTT
j_gene: TRBJ2-2
v_gene: TRBV6-1
d_gene: -
abundance: -

CDR3aa: CASSFGGVGEKLFF
CDR3nt: TGTGCCAGCAGTTTTGGGGGGGTTGGTGAAAAACTGTTTTTT
j_gene: TRBJ1-4
v_gene: TRBV27
d_gene: -
abundance: -

CDR3aa: CASSLAGGQSDTQYF
CDR3nt: TGTGCCAGCAGCTTAGCGGGAGGGCAATCAGATACGCAGTATTTT
j_gene: TRBJ2-3
v_gene: TRBV7-3
d_gene: TRBD2
abundance: -

CDR3aa: CASSLKRHYRETQYF
CDR3nt: TGTGCCAGCAGCCTAAAGCGGCACTACAGAGAGACCCAGTACTTC
j_gene: TRBJ2-5
v_gene: TRBV27
d_gene: -
abundance: few

CDR3aa: CASSFGGQGGLDTQYF
CDR3nt: TGTGCCAGCAGTTTTGGGGGACAGGGGGGGCTAGATACGCAGTATTTT
j_gene: TRBJ2-3
v_gene: TRBV27
d_gene: TRBD1
abundance: -

CDR3aa: CASSPQREAYTDTQYF
CDR3nt: TGTGCCAGCTCACCACAGCGGGAGGCCTACACAGATACGCAGTATTTT
j_gene: TRBJ2-3
v_gene: TRBV18
d_gene: TRBD2
abundance: few

CDR3aa: CASSFSGQAYGYTF
CDR3nt: TGTGCCAGCAGCTTCAGTGGACAGGCCTATGGCTACACCTTC
j_gene: TRBJ1-2
v_gene: TRBV7-9
d_gene: TRBD1
abundance: -

CDR3aa: CASSPIGSSYEQYF
CDR3nt: TGTGCCAGCAGCCCCATAGGGAGCTCCTACGAGCAGTACTTC
j_gene: TRBJ2-7
v_gene: TRBV9
d_gene: -
abundance: -

CDR3aa: CASSSDRRIQYF
CDR3nt: TGTGCCAGCAGTTCGGACAGAAGGATCCAGTACTTC
j_gene: TRBJ2-5
v_gene: TRBV6-6
d_gene: -
abundance: -

CDR3aa: CASSLVGLAGGPENEQFF
CDR3nt: TGTGCCAGCAGCTTAGTTGGGCTAGCGGGAGGGCCGGAAAATGAGCAGTTCTTC
j_gene: TRBJ2-1
v_gene: TRBV11-3
d_gene: TRBD2
abundance: -

CDR3aa: CASSPMGLAGFNEQFF
CDR3nt: TGTGCCAGCAGCCCCATGGGACTAGCGGGTTTCAATGAGCAGTTCTTC
j_gene: TRBJ2-1
v_gene: TRBV7-9
d_gene: TRBD2
abundance: few

CDR3aa: CASSELAGGYEQYF
CDR3nt: TGTGCCAGCAGTGAGTTAGCGGGAGGTTACGAGCAGTACTTC
j_gene: TRBJ2-7
v_gene: TRBV6-1
d_gene: TRBD2
abundance: -

CDR3aa: CASSLSTSSTEAFF
CDR3nt: TGTGCCAGCAGTTTATCTACAAGTTCCACTGAAGCTTTCTTT
j_gene: TRBJ1-1
v_gene: TRBV27
d_gene: -
abundance: once

CDR3aa: CASSSGVGTDTQYF
CDR3nt: TGTGCCAGCAGTTCGGGGGTGGGCACAGATACGCAGTATTTT
j_gene: TRBJ2-3
v_gene: TRBV28
d_gene: -
abundance: -

CDR3aa: CASSQGTGGSDEQYF
CDR3nt: TGCGCCAGCAGCCAAGGCACAGGGGGCAGCGACGAGCAGTACTTC
j_gene: TRBJ2-7
v_gene: TRBV4-1
d_gene: TRBD1
abundance: -

CDR3aa: CASRATKLRLTDTQYF
CDR3nt: TGTGCCAGCAGGGCAACCAAACTCCGACTAACAGATACGCAGTATTTT
j_gene: TRBJ2-3
v_gene: TRBV7-8
d_gene: -
abundance: -

CDR3aa: CASSYSTGSSEKLFF
CDR3nt: TGTGCCAGCAGTTACTCTACAGGGTCTAGTGAAAAACTGTTTTTT
j_gene: TRBJ1-4
v_gene: TRBV6-5
d_gene: -
abundance: -

CDR3aa: CASSISVQPQHF
CDR3nt: TGTGCCAGTAGTATTTCTGTTCAGCCCCAGCATTTT
j_gene: TRBJ1-5
v_gene: TRBV19
d_gene: -
abundance: few

CDR3aa: CASSWGLNNEQFF
CDR3nt: TGTGCCAGCAGCTGGGGACTAAACAATGAGCAGTTCTTC
j_gene: TRBJ2-1
v_gene: TRBV5-6
d_gene: TRBD2
abundance: -